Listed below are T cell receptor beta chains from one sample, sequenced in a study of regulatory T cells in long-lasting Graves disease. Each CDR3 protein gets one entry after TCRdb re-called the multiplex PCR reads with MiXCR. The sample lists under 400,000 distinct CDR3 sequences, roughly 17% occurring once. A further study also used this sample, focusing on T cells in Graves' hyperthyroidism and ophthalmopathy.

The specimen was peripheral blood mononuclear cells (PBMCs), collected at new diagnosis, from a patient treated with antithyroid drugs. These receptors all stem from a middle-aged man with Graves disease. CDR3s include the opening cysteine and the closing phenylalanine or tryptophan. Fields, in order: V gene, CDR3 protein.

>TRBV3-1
CASSQGLAGLQETQYF
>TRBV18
CASSPLTEFHTDTQYF
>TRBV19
CASSQQGGGNQPQHF
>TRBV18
CASSPGLAGGPANTQYF
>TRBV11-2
CASSFRQKGETQYF
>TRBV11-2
CASSRGGADLNYGYTF
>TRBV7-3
CASSLNPGTSTDTQYF
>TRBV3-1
CASSPRLAGGRYNEQFF
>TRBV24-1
CATSEADRGTDTQYF
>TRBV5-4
CASSLGSRDHEQYF
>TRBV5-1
CASRAGPNYEQYF
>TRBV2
CASTSGGTTDTQYF
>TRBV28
CASSGGGTYEQYF
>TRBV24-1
CATSRGPYGYTF
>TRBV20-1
CSARPGQGIYEQYF
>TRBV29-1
CSVSRTSGGDTQYF
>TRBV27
CASSKAGYSVHEQYF
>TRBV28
CASSPGHYSNQPQHF
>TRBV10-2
CASPTGTYEQYF
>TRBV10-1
CASSERRGPVVQYF
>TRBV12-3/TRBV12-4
CASSFRFGGTPQHF
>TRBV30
CAWEQADTQYF
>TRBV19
CASSIKTDRPGTGELFF
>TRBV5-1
CASSWSGTGFHEQYF
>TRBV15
CATGDSNQPQHF
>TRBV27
CASSSGATGNTIYF
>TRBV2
CASWEEGSPSRGYTF
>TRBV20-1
CSARDSRRTTEAFF
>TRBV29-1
CSGIQGAGETQYF
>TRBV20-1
CSARDNKANTGELFF
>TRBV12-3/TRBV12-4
CASSFQGAEDTQYF
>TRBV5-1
CASSLGRRQGYTWETQYF
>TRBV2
CASSTDRSSYEQYF
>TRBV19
CASSPRRYGYTF